This TCR beta chain was captured by sequencing in a study of blood T cell repertoires in COVID-19. TCRdb keeps only in-frame clones here, not all; method: immunoSEQ multiplex PCR. There are 63,000 or so clones in the sample; approximately 82% occur only once, and 16% lies in the top ten. Trimming cost V 0 bases and J 4 bases; bases outside gene matches: 5. Per germline, CDR1 SGDLS and CDR2 YYNGEE. This CDR3 region has 16 residues. The sequencing sample was made of peripheral blood. This chain connects TRBV9 to TRBJ2-3; the match to TRBD1 covers 10 bases. This TCR derives from a man older than 75 with active COVID-19. DNA of the CDR3: TGTGCCAGCAGCGTAGATTCGGGGACAGGGGCAGATACGCAGTATTTT. It translates to CASSVDSGTGADTQYF.